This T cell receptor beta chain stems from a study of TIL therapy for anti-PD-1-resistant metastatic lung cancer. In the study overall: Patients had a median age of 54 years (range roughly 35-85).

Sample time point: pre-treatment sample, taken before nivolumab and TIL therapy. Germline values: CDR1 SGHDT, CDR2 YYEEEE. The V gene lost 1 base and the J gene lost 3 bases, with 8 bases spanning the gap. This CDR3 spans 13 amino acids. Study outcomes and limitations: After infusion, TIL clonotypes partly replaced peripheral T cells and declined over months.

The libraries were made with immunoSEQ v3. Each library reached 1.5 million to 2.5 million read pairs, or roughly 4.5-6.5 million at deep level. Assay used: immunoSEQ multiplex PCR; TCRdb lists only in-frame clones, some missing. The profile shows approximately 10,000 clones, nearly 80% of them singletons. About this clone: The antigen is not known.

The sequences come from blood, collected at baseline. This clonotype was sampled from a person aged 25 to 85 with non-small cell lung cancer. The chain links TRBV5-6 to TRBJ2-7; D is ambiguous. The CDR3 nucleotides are TGTGCCAGCAGCTTGACATCGGGCTACGAGCAGTACTTC. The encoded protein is CASSLTSGYEQYF.